This T cell receptor (beta chain) was recorded in a study of blood T cell repertoires in COVID-19. The CDR3 runs 15 residues. The trim removed 8 bases at V and 3 bases at J, leaving 11 bases unmatched. Germline V CDR1 and CDR2: MNHEY, SVGAGI. As originally analysed: Nucleated cell number was recorded as an estimate derived from reference gene primer amplification. Some clones are missing from TCRdb's copy, which holds only in-frame ones; the method was immunoSEQ multiplex PCR. The V and J calls and clone size were taken over from that table, and D and trimming were inferred from the DNA. Of under 350,000 clones listed, around 86% were seen once; the top ten hold about 1.2%.

This receptor was taken from an older man with acute or convalescent COVID-19. The sequenced material came from peripheral blood. The chain combines TRBV6-5 with TRBJ1-2; 8 bases line up with TRBD1. CDR3 coding DNA: TGTGCCAGCCGAATAGAACAGGGGGTGTACTATGGCTACACCTTC. As protein: CASRIEQGVYYGYTF.